This is a list of T cell receptor beta chains from one sample in a study of T cells after yellow fever vaccination. TCRdb used MiXCR to reprocess the 5' RACE reads, holding one entry per CDR3 protein. The sample has roughly 160,000 distinct CDR3 sequences, around 8.5% seen once. Here the sequenced sample was CD8+ T cells sorted from PBMCs, taken 45 days after the yellow fever booster vaccination. The source of these receptors is a man aged 18 to 29 who received the YFV17D yellow fever vaccine. Both conserved end residues are part of each CDR3. Each record gives: clone size, V gene, J gene, CDR3 length, CDR3 protein. Clone size is shown for a subset of rows, as once, few, many or a class of expanded clone.

NA	TRBV5-1	TRBJ1-4	14	CASSLRQGNEKLFF
few	TRBV2	TRBJ1-1	14	CASENRALNTEAFF
NA	TRBV4-1	TRBJ1-2	13	CASSQVPNYGYTF
few	TRBV4-1	TRBJ2-7	14	CASSQAGAAYEQYF
few	TRBV5-1	TRBJ1-1	16	CASHQDGDPLNTEAFF
NA	TRBV5-6	TRBJ2-6	20	CASSLTSGGFILSGANVLTF
few	TRBV5-5	TRBJ1-1	14	CASSASTGYTEAFF
few	TRBV27	TRBJ2-2	11	CATHGGGELFF
NA	TRBV4-3	TRBJ2-7	15	CASSPRTGGMGEQYF
NA	TRBV20-1	TRBJ1-5	16	CSAQTIVAGSNQPQHF
NA	TRBV7-9	TRBJ2-5	12	CASSSDRGTQYF
NA	TRBV3-1	TRBJ2-1	15	CASSQVFQGSYEQFF
few	TRBV4-1	TRBJ2-1	17	CASSQNTGTSVGDEQFF
few	TRBV5-1	TRBJ2-3	14	CASSARGPEDTQYF
few	TRBV5-6	TRBJ2-1	13	CASPEGRHNEQFF
few	TRBV5-1	TRBJ2-3	15	CASSARGTSTDTQYF
few	TRBV27	TRBJ1-2	13	CASSFKVNYGYTF
NA	TRBV27	TRBJ1-6	13	CASSLSRSTPLHF
NA	TRBV20-1	TRBJ1-1	12	CSARDRVGEAFF
NA	TRBV20-1	TRBJ2-1	15	CSATGPGTGTNEQFF
few	TRBV7-2	TRBJ2-2	15	CASSTGTGLHGELFF
many	TRBV7-8	TRBJ1-1	15	CASSLAATGGSEAFF
NA	TRBV4-2	TRBJ2-3	15	CASSQEDRSTDTQYF
few	TRBV12-3/TRBV12-4	TRBJ2-5	14	CASSLRRDGETQYF
many	TRBV4-3	TRBJ2-6	16	CASSQDLGSGANVLTF
many	TRBV20-1	TRBJ2-5	12	CSARWGTETQYF
NA	TRBV7-9	TRBJ2-3	15	CASRTRGGGTDTQYF
few	TRBV5-1	TRBJ2-1	15	CASSMGRSLRNEQFF
once	TRBV3-1	TRBJ2-5	17	CASSQDRWASGEETQYF
NA	TRBV4-3	TRBJ2-7	15	CASSQAAVYSYEQYF
NA	TRBV7-9	TRBJ1-1	16	CASSSTLGQGHTEAFF